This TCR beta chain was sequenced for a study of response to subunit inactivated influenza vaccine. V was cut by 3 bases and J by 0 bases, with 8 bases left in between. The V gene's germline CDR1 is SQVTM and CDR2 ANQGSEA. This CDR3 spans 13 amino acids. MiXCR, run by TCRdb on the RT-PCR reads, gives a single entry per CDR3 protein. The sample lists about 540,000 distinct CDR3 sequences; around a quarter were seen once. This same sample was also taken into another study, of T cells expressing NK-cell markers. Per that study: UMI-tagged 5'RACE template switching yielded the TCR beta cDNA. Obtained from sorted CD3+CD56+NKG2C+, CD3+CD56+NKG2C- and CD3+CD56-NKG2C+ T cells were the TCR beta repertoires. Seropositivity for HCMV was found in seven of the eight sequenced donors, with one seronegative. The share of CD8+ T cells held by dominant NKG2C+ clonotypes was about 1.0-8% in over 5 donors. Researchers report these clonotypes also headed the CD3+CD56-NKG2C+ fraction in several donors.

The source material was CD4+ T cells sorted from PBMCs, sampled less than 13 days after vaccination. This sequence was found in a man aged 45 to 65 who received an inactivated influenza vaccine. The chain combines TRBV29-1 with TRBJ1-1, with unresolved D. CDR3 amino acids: CSVDHRLNTEAFF. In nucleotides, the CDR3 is TGCAGCGTTGATCACAGACTGAACACTGAAGCTTTCTTT.